Following are 31 T cell receptor beta chains from one sample sequenced in a study of blood T cell repertoires in COVID-19. Method: immunoSEQ multiplex PCR; TCRdb's copy keeps in-frame clones and lacks some. The sample includes 200,000 to 250,000 clones, 70% to 90% seen only once; the top ten take 9.5% to 15%. Sequenced input: peripheral blood. The receptors originated from a woman under 30 who had recovered from COVID-19.

This clone appeared a single time. This rearrangement joins TRBV19 to TRBJ1-2, with D possibly TRBD1 on 5 matching bases. CDR1 is LNHDA, CDR2 SQIVND, per germline (reference sequence). V was pared by 1 base and J by 1 base, with 10 bases between. The CDR3 runs 15 residues. Here the CDR3 reads CASSIAGSHNYGYTF. The CDR3 bases are TGTGCCAGTAGTATAGCAGGGTCGCATAACTATGGCTACACCTTC.

The CDR3 is CASSEAARGVEAFF. CDR3 coding DNA: TGTGCCAGCAGTGAAGCGGCGCGCGGGGTTGAAGCTTTCTTT. The chain links TRBV2 to TRBJ1-1, with no clear D. Trimming stripped 0 bases from V and 7 bases from J, with 12 bases between. Germline CDR1 is SNHLY and CDR2 is FYNNEI. The CDR3 loop spans 14 amino acids.

The chain links TRBV5-6 to TRBJ1-5, with D unclear. With 1 base removed from V and 0 bases from J, the gap between germline ends came to 8 bases. CDR1 SGHDT and CDR2 YYEEEE come from the germline V gene. The CDR3 has 15 residues. Written as DNA, the CDR3 is TGTGCCAGCAGCTTGCGTCAACTTAGCAATCAGCCCCAGCATTTT. Its protein product is CASSLRQLSNQPQHF.

This chain connects TRBV4-1 to TRBJ2-7; TRBD1 agrees at 7 bases. The V gene's germline CDR1 is MGHRA and CDR2 YSYEKL. This CDR3 is 15 amino acids long. V dropped 2 bases and J dropped 2; count of bases not matched to a gene: 6. The CDR3 here is CASSQLGQATYEQYF. DNA for the CDR3: TGCGCCAGCAGCCAACTCGGACAGGCAACCTACGAGCAGTACTTC.

J is TRBJ1-1 and V is TRBV4-1; D is possibly TRBD1 (5 bases). CDR3 length equals 12 residues. Between the trimmed V and J ends, which lost 5 bases and 6 bases, there was a span of 10 bases. From germline, CDR1 is MGHRA and CDR2 YSYEKL. CDR3 coding DNA: TGCGCCAGCAGCAACACAGGCGCTGAAGCTTTCTTT. It specifies CASSNTGAEAFF.

The V and J genes are TRBV28 and TRBJ2-7; 9 bases fit TRBD2. This CDR3 has 16 residues. Germline CDR1 MDHEN, CDR2 SYDVKM. V shed 3 bases and J 2 bases; nucleotides not matched to a gene: 8. This chain's CDR3 is CASSFIGAGGTYEQYF. In DNA form, the CDR3 reads TGTGCCAGCAGTTTCATCGGAGCGGGAGGCACCTACGAGCAGTACTTC.

J is TRBJ2-3 and V is TRBV9; 10 bases match TRBD2. CDR1 SGDLS and CDR2 YYNGEE come from the germline V gene. The CDR3 is made up of 17 amino acids. The V gene end was trimmed by 4 bases and the J gene end by 0 bases; junction bases not matched to a gene: 8. CDR3 bases: TGTGCCAGCAGCATTCGACTAGCGGGCTCTAGCACAGATACGCAGTATTTT. Translated: CASSIRLAGSSTDTQYF.

The V gene is TRBV4-3, the J gene TRBJ2-3, with D unclear. CDR1 and CDR2 from the germline V gene are LGHNA and YSLEER. The CDR3 spans 14 residues. The ends were cut back, 0 bases at V and 2 bases at J, with 6 bases in the middle. The CDR3 DNA reads as TGCGCCAGCAGCCAAGATCTTAACACAGATACGCAGTATTTT. This codes for CASSQDLNTDTQYF.

The CDR3 is CASSSPGLVGEQYF. The DNA for the CDR3 is TGTGCCAGCAGTTCTCCGGGACTAGTGGGCGAGCAGTACTTC. The chain links TRBV6-2 or TRBV6-3 to TRBJ2-7; 8 bases align to TRBD2. Germline V CDR1 and CDR2: MNHEY, SVGEGT. The J segment lost 6 bases and the V segment lost 4 bases, leaving 8 bases of the junction unmatched. The CDR3 loop spans 14 amino acids.

This chain connects TRBV9 to TRBJ2-7; TRBD1 matches 7 bases. V lost 0 bases, J lost 3 bases, and 3 bases stayed unmatched. Germline V gives CDR1 SGDLS, CDR2 YYNGEE. This CDR3 region has 14 residues. The CDR3 bases are TGTGCCAGCAGCGTAGGTGGGACAGACTACGAGCAGTACTTC. It translates to CASSVGGTDYEQYF.

The genes are TRBV30 and TRBJ1-4; 7 bases map to TRBD1. CDR1 is GTSNPN, CDR2 SVGIG, per germline (reference sequence). The CDR3 covers 15 residues. V trimming: 0 bases; J trimming: 4 bases; junction bases outside the gene matches: 5. CDR3: CAWSVRDSYNEKLFF. In DNA, the CDR3 is TGTGCCTGGAGTGTAAGGGACAGTTATAATGAAAAACTGTTTTTT.

V usage is TRBV19 and J usage is TRBJ1-1; weak D call: TRBD1 (6 bases). Trimming left V 1 base short and J 1 base short, with 10 bases between. Germline V gene data show CDR1 as LNHDA and CDR2 as SQIVND (reference sequence). This CDR3 spans 15 amino acids. The CDR3 DNA follows: TGTGCCAGTAGTATAGGGGGGCTACAGAACACTGAAGCTTTCTTT. It specifies CASSIGGLQNTEAFF.

This clone was picked up a small number of times. The chain uses TRBV7-9 and TRBJ2-7; 8 bases line up with TRBD1. CDR1 and CDR2 (germline): SEHNR, FQNEAQ (reference sequence). Unmatched junction bases numbered 5, after V lost 2 bases and J lost 2 bases. This CDR3 has 15 residues. The CDR3 DNA sequence: TGTGCCAGCAGCTTAACGACGGACAGGGCCTACGAGCAGTACTTC. The encoded protein is CASSLTTDRAYEQYF.

The chain carries TRBV7-7 and TRBJ2-5; D is unclear. The CDR3 is made up of 15 amino acids. Germline V gene sequence: CDR1 SSHAT, CDR2 FNYEAQ (reference sequence). V was trimmed by 4 bases and J by 0 bases, leaving 12 bases between them. The CDR3 DNA follows: TGTGCCAGCAGCTCGACGGGTCAGTACCAAGAGACCCAGTACTTC. Protein sequence: CASSSTGQYQETQYF.

This chain links TRBV3-1 (or the pseudogene TRBV3-2) with TRBJ2-7, with D possibly matching TRBD2 (5 bases). The CDR3 consists of 12 residues. Between the trimmed V and J ends, which lost 2 bases and 7 bases, there was a span of 9 bases. Germline V gene lookup returns CDR1 LGHDT and CDR2 YNNKEL (reference sequence). The CDR3 DNA reads TGTGCCAGCAGCCAACGAGCGGCAGAGCAGTACTTC. Its protein product is CASSQRAAEQYF.

V gene TRBV4-3 combines with J gene TRBJ2-3; 11 positions match TRBD2. Germline trimming cut 0 bases from V and 4 bases from J; bases unmatched to any gene: 6. CDR3 size: 17 residues. Germline CDR1 is LGHNA and CDR2 is YSLEER. The CDR3 nucleotides read TGCGCCAGCAGCCAAGAACTAGCGGGAGATTATGCAGATACGCAGTATTTT. It is translated as CASSQELAGDYADTQYF.

The genes are TRBV19 and TRBJ2-1, with 8 bases that match TRBD1. Losses at the gene ends were 5 bases for V and 8 bases for J; bases not matched to a gene: 11. CDR1 LNHDA and CDR2 SQIVND come from the germline V gene (reference sequence). The CDR3 loop spans 15 amino acids. CDR3 sequence: CASSPAGTGGDEQFF. CDR3 DNA: TGTGCCAGTAGTCCCGCCGGGACAGGCGGCGATGAGCAGTTCTTC. The full variable domain, rest sourced from reference TRBV19 and TRBJ2-1, is DGGITQSPKYLFRKEGQNVTLSCEQNLNHDAMYWYRQDPGQGLRLIYYSQIVNDFQKGDIAEGYSVSREKKESFPLTVTSAQKNPTAFYLCASSPAGTGGDEQFFGPGTRLTVL.

V is TRBV27 and J is TRBJ2-6; 8 bases fit TRBD1. The CDR3 length is 18 residues. Germline V gives CDR1 MNHEY, CDR2 SMNVEV (reference sequence). V was clipped by 6 bases and J by 0 bases; unmatched bases: 10. CDR3 nucleotides: TGTGCCAGCAGAGCATACCGGGACAGGCACTCTGGGGCCAACGTCCTGACTTTC. Translation gives CASRAYRDRHSGANVLTF. The full variable domain, rest sourced from reference TRBV27 and TRBJ2-6, is EAQVTQNPRYLITVTGKKLTVTCSQNMNHEYMSWYRQDPGLGLRQIYYSMNVEVTDKGDVPEGYKVSRKEKRNFPLILESPSPNQTSLYFCASRAYRDRHSGANVLTFGAGSRLTVL.

The chain carries TRBV29-1 and TRBJ1-2, with 11 bases aligning to TRBD1. The V gene end was trimmed by 5 bases and the J gene end by 6 bases; junction bases not matched to a gene: 5. CDR1 is SQVTM and CDR2 is ANQGSEA in the germline V gene. The CDR3 totals 13 residues. The CDR3 nucleotides are TGCAGCGTTCGGACAGGGGGCAAGGATGGCTACACCTTC. This translates into CSVRTGGKDGYTF.

The chain uses TRBV7-9 and TRBJ1-1; 8 bases are a match to TRBD1. The CDR3 has 16 amino acids. The germline V gene encodes CDR1 SEHNR and CDR2 FQNEAQ (reference sequence). With 3 bases clipped from V and 0 bases from J, the junction kept 6 bases outside the gene matches. For the CDR3, the DNA is TGTGCCAGCAGCTTCTATACAGGGGGTTTGAACACTGAAGCTTTCTTT. Protein sequence: CASSFYTGGLNTEAFF.

This clone came up a few times. The chain employs TRBV2 and TRBJ1-5; 9 nucleotides agree with TRBD1. J lost 6 bases, V lost 7 bases, and 7 bases had no gene match. Germline V gives CDR1 SNHLY, CDR2 FYNNEI. This CDR3 is built from 14 residues. CDR3 nucleotide sequence: TGTGCCAGCACCATGACAGGGGGTAGTCAGCCCCAGCATTTT. It is translated as CASTMTGGSQPQHF.

The rearrangement uses TRBV18 and TRBJ1-5; tentatively, D is TRBD1 (5 bases). V was pared by 4 bases and J by 6 bases, with 16 bases between. CDR3 length: 15 residues. Germline V gene data show CDR1 as KGHSH and CDR2 as LQKENI. The DNA for the CDR3 is TGTGCCAGCTCACAAGGGACTCTCAGGGTTCAGCCCCAGCATTTT. Translation gives CASSQGTLRVQPQHF.

The chain couples TRBV5-4 to TRBJ1-6; 8 bases are shared with TRBD1. The CDR3 runs 17 residues. CDR1 and CDR2 from the germline V gene are SGHNT and YYREEE (reference sequence). V trimming: 2 bases; J trimming: 4 bases; junction bases outside the gene matches: 8. Here the CDR3 reads CASSFGQGGTYNSPLHF. CDR3 sequence (DNA): TGTGCCAGCAGCTTCGGACAGGGTGGGACTTATAATTCACCCCTCCACTTT.

The chain carries TRBV19 and TRBJ1-5; 8 bases match TRBD1. CDR1 and CDR2 from the germline V gene are LNHDA and SQIVND (reference sequence). The CDR3 loop spans 15 amino acids. J lost 0 bases, V lost 5 bases, and 3 bases had no gene match. CDR3 in amino acids: CASSPGGHSNQPQHF. The CDR3 DNA follows: TGTGCCAGTAGTCCAGGGGGCCATAGCAATCAGCCCCAGCATTTT. Full variable domain (rest looked up from reference TRBV19 and TRBJ1-5): DGGITQSPKYLFRKEGQNVTLSCEQNLNHDAMYWYRQDPGQGLRLIYYSQIVNDFQKGDIAEGYSVSREKKESFPLTVTSAQKNPTAFYLCASSPGGHSNQPQHFGDGTRLSIL.

The rearrangement uses TRBV25-1 and TRBJ1-2; 8 nucleotides line up with TRBD1. The junction had 6 bases not matched to a gene; V was cut back by 7 bases and J by 8 bases. The germline gives CDR1 MGHDK, CDR2 SYGVNS. The CDR3 consists of 12 residues. CDR3 bases: TGTGCCAGCACGACAGGGGATAGCGGCTACACCTTC. It yields the protein CASTTGDSGYTF.

In its sample, this clone was seen a few times. V is TRBV30 and J is TRBJ1-1; D not resolved. The CDR3 length is 9 residues. CDR1 and CDR2 (germline): GTSNPN, SVGIG (reference sequence). V lost 7 bases to trimming and J lost 6 bases, with 6 bases between them. The chain's CDR3 is CAYRAEAFF. For the CDR3, the DNA is TGTGCCTACCGGGCTGAAGCTTTCTTT.

The gene calls are TRBV9 and TRBJ1-2, with D hard to call. Trimming took 3 bases from V and 4 from J, leaving 10 bases between them. Germline V gene sequence: CDR1 SGDLS, CDR2 YYNGEE. This CDR3 has 13 residues. The CDR3 spells CASSAISGYGYTF. The CDR3 coding sequence is TGTGCCAGCAGCGCCATCTCAGGCTATGGCTACACCTTC.

The chain links TRBV4-1 to TRBJ1-4; perhaps TRBD1 as D (5 bases). Germline-derived CDR1 and CDR2 are MGHRA and YSYEKL. The CDR3 has 12 amino acids. V dropped 7 bases and J dropped 7 bases, with 10 bases sitting between them. CDR3 DNA sequence: TGCGCCAGCAATTTAGGGGCTGAAAAACTGTTTTTT. It codes for CASNLGAEKLFF.

This rearrangement joins TRBV18 to TRBJ2-7; no clear D gene. The CDR3 loop spans 16 amino acids. Trimming pared 4 bases from V and 3 bases from J, leaving 19 bases between. The germline V gene has CDR1 KGHSH and CDR2 LQKENI. The CDR3 reads CASSLPHTTRLYEQYF. CDR3 sequence (DNA): TGTGCCAGCTCACTACCACACACGACACGCCTCTACGAGCAGTACTTC.

V usage is TRBV11-2 and J usage is TRBJ1-4, with TRBD1 identical over 9 bases. The CDR3 sequence is 15 residues long. Germline V gives CDR1 SGHAT, CDR2 FQNNGV. V lost 3 bases and J lost 4; bases outside the gene matches: 3. CDR3 protein: CASSFGTGFNEKLFF. For the CDR3, the DNA is TGTGCCAGCAGCTTCGGGACAGGGTTTAATGAAAAACTGTTTTTT. The full variable domain, completed using reference TRBV11-2 and TRBJ1-4, is EAGVAQSPRYKIIEKRQSVAFWCNPISGHATLYWYQQILGQGPKLLIQFQNNGVVDDSQLPKDRFSAERLKGVDSTLKIQPAKLEDSAVYLCASSFGTGFNEKLFFGSGTQLSVL.

The genes are TRBV11-3 and TRBJ2-3; TRBD2 aligns across 10 bases. This CDR3 contains 18 residues. The ends lost 3 bases at V and 5 bases at J; junction bases unmatched: 14. Germline V CDR1 and CDR2: SGHNT, YENEEA. This CDR3 reads CASSLGVGTSAPRDTQYF. CDR3 nucleotides: TGTGCCAGCAGCTTGGGGGTCGGGACTAGCGCGCCCCGAGATACGCAGTATTTT. Full variable domain (rest looked up from reference TRBV11-3 and TRBJ2-3): EAGVVQSPRYKIIEKKQPVAFWCNPISGHNTLYWYLQNLGQGPELLIRYENEEAVDDSQLPKDRFSAERLKGVDSTLKIQPAELGDSAVYLCASSLGVGTSAPRDTQYFGPGTRLTVL.